This T cell receptor (beta chain) was sequenced in a study of cytomegalovirus exposure and HLA in healthy donors. As for the study in general: The 90 to 150 validation repertoires used the same platform as the roughly 610 first-cohort repertoires, a later analysis reported.

Turning to this clone: No antigen is known for it.

Overall study findings and caveats: The dataset shows that most TCR sequences were rare, while some public TCRs occurred in many donors. Subsequent analysis revealed that first-cohort TCR clusters tended to co-occur in the approximately 120 validation repertoires. A few chains tied to CMV proved CMV antigen-specific in vitro.

CDR3 length: 15 residues. Germline CDR1 and CDR2: SGHRS and YFSETQ. V shed 4 bases, J shed 10 bases, and the junction held 5 bases outside the gene matches. Generated by immunoSEQ multiplex PCR, the TCRdb table keeps only in-frame clones and is missing some. The sample holds 110,000 or so clones, more than 85% seen once. The sequenced sample was PBMCs. The rearrangement joins TRBV5-1 to TRBJ2-1, with 16 bases lining up with TRBD2. The receptor was derived from a man between 18 and 35 years old in good health and CMV-seropositive. Here the CDR3 DNA reads TGCGCCAGCAGCGAGGGACTAGCGGGGGGGCGAGAGCAGTTCTTC. Translated: CASSEGLAGGREQFF. Using reference TRBV5-1 and TRBJ2-1 for the parts outside the CDR3, the full variable domain is KAGVTQTPRYLIKTRGQQVTLSCSPISGHRSVSWYQQTPGQGLQFLFEYFSETQRNKGNFPGRFSGRQFSNSRSEMNVSTLELGDSALYLCASSEGLAGGREQFFGPGTRLTVL.